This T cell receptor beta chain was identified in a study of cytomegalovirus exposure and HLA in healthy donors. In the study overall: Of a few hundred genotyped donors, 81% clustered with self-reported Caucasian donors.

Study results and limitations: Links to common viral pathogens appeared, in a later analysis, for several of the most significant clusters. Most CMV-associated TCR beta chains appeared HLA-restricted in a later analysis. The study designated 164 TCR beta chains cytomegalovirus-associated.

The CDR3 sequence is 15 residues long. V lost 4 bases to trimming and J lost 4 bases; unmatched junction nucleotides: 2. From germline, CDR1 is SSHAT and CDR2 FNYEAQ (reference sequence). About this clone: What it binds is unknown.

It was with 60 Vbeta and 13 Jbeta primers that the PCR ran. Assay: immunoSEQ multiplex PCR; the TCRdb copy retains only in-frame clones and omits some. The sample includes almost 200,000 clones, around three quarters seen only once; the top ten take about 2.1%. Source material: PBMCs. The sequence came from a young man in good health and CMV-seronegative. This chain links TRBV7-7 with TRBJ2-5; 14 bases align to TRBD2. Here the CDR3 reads CASSSGLAGVETQYF. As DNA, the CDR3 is TGTGCCAGCAGCTCGGGACTAGCGGGAGTAGAGACCCAGTACTTC.